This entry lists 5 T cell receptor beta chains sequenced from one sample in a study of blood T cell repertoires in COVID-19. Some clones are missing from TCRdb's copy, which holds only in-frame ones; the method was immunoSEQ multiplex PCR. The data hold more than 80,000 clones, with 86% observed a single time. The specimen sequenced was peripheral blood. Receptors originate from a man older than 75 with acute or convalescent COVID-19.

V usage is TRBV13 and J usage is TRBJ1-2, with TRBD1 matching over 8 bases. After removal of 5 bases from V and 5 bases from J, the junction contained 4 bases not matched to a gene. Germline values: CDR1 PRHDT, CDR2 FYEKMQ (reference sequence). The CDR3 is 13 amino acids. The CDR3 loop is CASSQGQGYGYTF. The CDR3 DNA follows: TGTGCCAGCAGCCAAGGACAGGGATATGGCTACACCTTC.

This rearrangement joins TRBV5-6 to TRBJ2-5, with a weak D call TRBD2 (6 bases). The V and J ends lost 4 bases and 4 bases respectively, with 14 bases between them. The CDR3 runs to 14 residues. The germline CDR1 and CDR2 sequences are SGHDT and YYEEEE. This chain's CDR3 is CASSPSGVRETQYF. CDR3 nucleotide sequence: TGTGCCAGCAGCCCCTCGGGAGTGAGAGAGACCCAGTACTTC.

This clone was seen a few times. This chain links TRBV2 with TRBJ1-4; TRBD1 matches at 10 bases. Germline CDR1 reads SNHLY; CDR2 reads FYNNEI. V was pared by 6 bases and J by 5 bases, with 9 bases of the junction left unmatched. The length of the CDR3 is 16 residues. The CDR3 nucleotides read TGTGCCAGCAGGGCCCGGGACAGGGGCCGGAATGAAAAACTGTTTTTT. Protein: CASRARDRGRNEKLFF.

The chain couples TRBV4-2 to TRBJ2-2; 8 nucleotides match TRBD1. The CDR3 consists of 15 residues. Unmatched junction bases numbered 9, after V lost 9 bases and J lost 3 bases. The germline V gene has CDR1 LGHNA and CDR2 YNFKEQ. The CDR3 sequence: CASVPGQDYTGELFF. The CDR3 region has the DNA TGTGCCAGTGTGCCGGGACAGGATTACACCGGGGAGCTGTTTTTT.

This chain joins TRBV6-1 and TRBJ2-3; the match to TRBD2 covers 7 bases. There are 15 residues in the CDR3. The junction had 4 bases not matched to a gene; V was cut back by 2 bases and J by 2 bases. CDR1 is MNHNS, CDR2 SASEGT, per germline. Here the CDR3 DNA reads TGTGCCAGCAGTGAACAACGGGGGGACACAGATACGCAGTATTTT. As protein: CASSEQRGDTDTQYF.